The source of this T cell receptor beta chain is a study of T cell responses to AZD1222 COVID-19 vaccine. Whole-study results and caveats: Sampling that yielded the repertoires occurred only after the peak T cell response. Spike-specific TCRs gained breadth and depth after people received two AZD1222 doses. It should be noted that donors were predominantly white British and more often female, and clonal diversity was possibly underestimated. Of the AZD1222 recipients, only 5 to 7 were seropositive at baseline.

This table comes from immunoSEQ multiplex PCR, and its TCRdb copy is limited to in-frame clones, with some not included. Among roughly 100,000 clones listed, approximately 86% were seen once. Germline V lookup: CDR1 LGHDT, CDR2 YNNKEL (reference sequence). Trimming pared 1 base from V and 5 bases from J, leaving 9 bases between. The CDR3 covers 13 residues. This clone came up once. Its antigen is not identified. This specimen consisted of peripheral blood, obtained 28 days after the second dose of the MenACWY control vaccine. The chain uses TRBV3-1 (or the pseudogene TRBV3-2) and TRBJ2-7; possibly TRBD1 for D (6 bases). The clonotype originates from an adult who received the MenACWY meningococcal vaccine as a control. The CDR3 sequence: CASSQARGNEQYF. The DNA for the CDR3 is TGTGCCAGCAGCCAAGCCAGGGGAAACGAGCAGTACTTC.